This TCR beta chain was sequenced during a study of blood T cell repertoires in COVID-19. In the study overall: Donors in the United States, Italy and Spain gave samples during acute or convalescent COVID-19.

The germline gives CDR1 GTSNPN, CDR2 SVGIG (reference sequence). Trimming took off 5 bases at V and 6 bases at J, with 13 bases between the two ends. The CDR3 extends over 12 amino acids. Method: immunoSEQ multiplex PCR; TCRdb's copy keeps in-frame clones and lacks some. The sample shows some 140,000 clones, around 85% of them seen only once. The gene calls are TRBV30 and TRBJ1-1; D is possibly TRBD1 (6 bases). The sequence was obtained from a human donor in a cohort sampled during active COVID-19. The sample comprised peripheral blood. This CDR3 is CAWGRGRAEAFF. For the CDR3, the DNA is TGTGCCTGGGGCAGGGGACGGGCTGAAGCTTTCTTT.